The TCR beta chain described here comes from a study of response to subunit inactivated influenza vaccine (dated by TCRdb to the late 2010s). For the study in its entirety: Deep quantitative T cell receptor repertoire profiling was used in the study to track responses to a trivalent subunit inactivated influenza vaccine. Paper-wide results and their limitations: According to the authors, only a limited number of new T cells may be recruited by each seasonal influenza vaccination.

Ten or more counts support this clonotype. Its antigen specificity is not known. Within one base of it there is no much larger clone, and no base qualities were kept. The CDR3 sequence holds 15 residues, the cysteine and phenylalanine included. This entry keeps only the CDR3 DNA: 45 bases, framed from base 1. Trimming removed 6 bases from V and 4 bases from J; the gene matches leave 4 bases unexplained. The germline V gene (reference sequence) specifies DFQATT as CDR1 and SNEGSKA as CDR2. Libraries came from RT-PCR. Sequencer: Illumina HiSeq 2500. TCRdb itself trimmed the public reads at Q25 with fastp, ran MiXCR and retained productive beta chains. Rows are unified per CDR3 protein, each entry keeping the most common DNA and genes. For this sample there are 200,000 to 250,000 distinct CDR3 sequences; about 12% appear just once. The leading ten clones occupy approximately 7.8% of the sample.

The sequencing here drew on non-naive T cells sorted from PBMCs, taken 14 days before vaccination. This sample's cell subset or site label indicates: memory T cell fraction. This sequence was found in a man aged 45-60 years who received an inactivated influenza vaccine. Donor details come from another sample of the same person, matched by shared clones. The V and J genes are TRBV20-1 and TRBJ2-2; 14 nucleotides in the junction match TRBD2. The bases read TGCAGTGCGCGGACTAGCGGGAGGATCACCGGGGAGCTGTTTTTT. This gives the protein CSARTSGRITGELFF.